This passage covers 17 T cell receptor beta chains from one sample sequenced in a study of blood T cell repertoires in COVID-19. Produced via immunoSEQ multiplex PCR; TCRdb's table is partial and in-frame only. The table lists over 14,000 clones, roughly four fifths of them singletons. The sample was peripheral blood. The receptors were gathered from a man aged 60 to 75 with acute or convalescent COVID-19.

The sample holds a few counts of this clone. The J gene is TRBJ2-1, the V gene TRBV2; 12 nucleotides match TRBD2. The V gene end was trimmed by 8 bases and the J gene end by 6 bases; junction bases not matched to a gene: 5. The CDR3 is 14 residues long. CDR1 is SNHLY and CDR2 is FYNNEI in the germline V gene. CDR3 in amino acids: CASLTSGSLNEQFF. CDR3 sequence (DNA): TGTGCCAGCCTGACTAGCGGGAGTCTCAATGAGCAGTTCTTC.

The CDR3: CASSVGFGTEAFF. DNA of the CDR3: TGTGCCAGCAGCGTCGGGTTCGGCACTGAAGCTTTCTTT. This chain uses TRBV9 with TRBJ1-1; no definite D call. The length of the CDR3 is 13 residues. Germline V lookup: CDR1 SGDLS, CDR2 YYNGEE. V dropped 2 bases and J dropped 4 bases, with 9 bases sitting between them.

This clone occurred once. The rearrangement uses TRBV5-4 and TRBJ1-1; no firm D call. CDR1 is SGHNT, CDR2 YYREEE, per germline (reference sequence). The CDR3 is made up of 14 amino acids. Trimming stripped 1 base from V and 1 base from J, with 8 bases between. The DNA for the CDR3 is TGTGCCAGCAGCTTGTCCCTGTCGAACACTGAAGCTTTCTTT. Its translation is CASSLSLSNTEAFF.

The gene calls are TRBV4-2 and TRBJ1-6; D is undetermined. Trimming removed 0 bases at V and 9 bases at J, with 15 bases between. The CDR3 is 16 amino acids. Germline V gene lookup returns CDR1 LGHNA and CDR2 YNFKEQ. CDR3 amino acids: CASSQDSPFNSSPLHF. DNA for the CDR3: TGTGCCAGCAGCCAAGATTCCCCCTTCAACAGTTCACCCCTCCACTTT.

J is TRBJ2-4 and V is TRBV13; TRBD2 aligns across 9 bases. The CDR3 loop spans 15 amino acids. Unmatched junction bases numbered 6, after V lost 0 bases and J lost 9 bases. Germline assignment: CDR1 PRHDT and CDR2 FYEKMQ (reference sequence). CDR3 in DNA: TGTGCCAGCAGCTTAGGAGCGGGGGGAAAGGGCATTCAGTACTTC. Translated, it gives CASSLGAGGKGIQYF.

The chain joins TRBV19 to TRBJ1-3, with no clear D. CDR1 is LNHDA, CDR2 SQIVND, per germline (reference sequence). Trimming removed 5 bases from V and 0 bases from J, with 14 bases in between. This CDR3 is built from 16 residues. The CDR3 DNA follows: TGTGCCAGTAGTTCTTTCGGACTGTCCTCTGGAAACACCATATATTTT. Translating gives CASSSFGLSSGNTIYF.

The rearrangement links TRBV19 to TRBJ2-3; D remains unclear. Trimming pared 10 bases from V and 4 bases from J, leaving 12 bases between. Per the germline V gene, CDR1 is LNHDA and CDR2 is SQIVND (reference sequence). The CDR3 has 12 amino acids. CDR3 sequence reads: CATSSRSDTQYF. The CDR3 bases are TGTGCCACCTCATCCCGGTCAGATACGCAGTATTTT.

The J gene is TRBJ1-2, the V gene TRBV7-8; tentative D call: TRBD1 (6 bases). From germline, CDR1 is SGHVS and CDR2 FQNEAQ. The CDR3 spans 16 residues. V was shortened by 2 bases and J by 0 bases, with 13 bases between the two germline ends. CDR3 sequence reads: CASSLRTVSTNYGYTF. The CDR3 region has the DNA TGTGCCAGCAGCTTACGGACAGTTTCTACTAACTATGGCTACACCTTC. The complete variable domain, with remaining parts taken from reference TRBV7-8 and TRBJ1-2, reads GAGVSQSPRYKVAKRGQDVALRCDPISGHVSLFWYQQALGQGPEFLTYFQNEAQLDKSGLPSDRFFAERPEGSVSTLKIQRTQQEDSAVYLCASSLRTVSTNYGYTFGSGTRLTVV.

The chain couples TRBV4-3 to TRBJ2-1, with 10 bases lining up with TRBD2. Germline values: CDR1 LGHNA, CDR2 YSLEER. This CDR3 is 17 amino acids long. With 1 base clipped from V and 4 bases from J, the junction kept 7 bases outside the gene matches. The CDR3 region is CASSQGATSGVYNEQFF. The CDR3 DNA reads as TGCGCCAGCAGCCAAGGGGCTACTAGCGGGGTTTACAATGAGCAGTTCTTC.

This sequence joins TRBV5-1 and TRBJ2-7; TRBD1 matches at 9 bases. The CDR3 has 15 residues. In germline, CDR1 is SGHRS, CDR2 YFSETQ. V shed 4 bases and J 4 bases; nucleotides not matched to a gene: 9. In nucleotides, the CDR3 is TGCGCCAGCAGCAAAGAACAGGGGGCGGGGTACGAGCAGTACTTC. Its protein product is CASSKEQGAGYEQYF. The full variable domain, rest sourced from reference TRBV5-1 and TRBJ2-7, is KAGVTQTPRYLIKTRGQQVTLSCSPISGHRSVSWYQQTPGQGLQFLFEYFSETQRNKGNFPGRFSGRQFSNSRSEMNVSTLELGDSALYLCASSKEQGAGYEQYFGPGTRLTVT.

This clone has more than one count but fewer than ten. This chain uses TRBV2 with TRBJ1-6; D uncertain. The CDR3 length is 14 residues. Trimming removed 4 bases from V and 7 bases from J, with 11 bases in between. Germline CDR1 and CDR2: SNHLY and FYNNEI. The CDR3 loop reads CASSGRARNSPLHF. DNA of the CDR3: TGTGCCAGCAGTGGGAGGGCCCGAAATTCACCCCTCCACTTT.

CDR3 sequence reads: CSVDDRANEKLFF. The CDR3 DNA is TGCAGCGTTGACGACAGGGCTAATGAAAAACTGTTTTTT. The rearrangement links TRBV29-1 to TRBJ1-4, with 7 bases aligning to TRBD1. This CDR3 is 13 amino acids long. Trimming cost V 3 bases and J 3 bases; bases outside gene matches: 1. Germline lookup yields CDR1 SQVTM and CDR2 ANQGSEA.

J is TRBJ2-3 and V is TRBV5-5; no clear D. The CDR3 loop spans 13 amino acids. Germline lookup yields CDR1 SGHKS and CDR2 YYEKEE (reference sequence). V was clipped by 5 bases and J by 3 bases, with 10 bases between them. CDR3: CASSFRQTDTQYF. The CDR3 DNA reads as TGTGCCAGCAGTTTTCGTCAGACAGATACGCAGTATTTT.

Comments on this clone: It may be a read error: a sequence one base away is much more abundant. The chain combines TRBV9 with TRBJ1-4; TRBD1 agrees at 9 bases. CDR1 SGDLS and CDR2 YYNGEE come from the germline V gene. J was trimmed by 7 bases and V by 4 bases; bases with no gene match: 8. This CDR3 is built from 15 residues. This CDR3 reads CASSIVGTGFEKLFF. CDR3 sequence (DNA): TGTGCCAGCAGCATAGTCGGGACAGGGTTTGAAAAACTGTTTTTT. Drawing the rest from reference TRBV9 and TRBJ1-4, the complete variable domain is DSGVTQTPKHLITATGQRVTLRCSPRSGDLSVYWYQQSLDQGLQFLIQYYNGEERAKGNILERFSAQQFPDLHSELNLSSLELGDSALYFCASSIVGTGFEKLFFGSGTQLSVL.

This clone has more than one count but fewer than ten. CDR3 protein: CASSLGVRDRGSVEAFF. The CDR3 nucleotides are TGTGCCAGCAGTTTAGGGGTGAGGGACAGGGGATCGGTTGAAGCTTTCTTT. The chain has TRBV27 and TRBJ1-1; TRBD1 matches 10 bases. The junction had 13 bases not matched to a gene; V was cut back by 2 bases and J by 7 bases. This CDR3 has 17 amino acids. CDR1 and CDR2 from the germline V gene are MNHEY and SMNVEV (reference sequence).

This chain uses TRBV19 with TRBJ1-1, with no clear D. The CDR3 is 14 amino acids. Trimming shortened V by 5 bases and J by 1 base, and 11 bases separated the two germline ends. The germline V gene has CDR1 LNHDA and CDR2 SQIVND (reference sequence). This CDR3 reads CASSFLGTNTEAFF. The CDR3 DNA sequence: TGTGCCAGTAGTTTCCTTGGCACGAACACTGAAGCTTTCTTT.

Here the CDR3 DNA reads TGTGCCATCAGTGAACACAGGATGGGCTCCTACGAGCAGTACTTC. Protein sequence: CAISEHRMGSYEQYF. J is TRBJ2-7 and V is TRBV10-3; TRBD1 might be the D (5 bases). The germline V and J ends were trimmed by 3 bases and 0 bases, with 12 bases remaining between them. Germline V gives CDR1 ENHRY, CDR2 SYGVKD. The CDR3 spans 15 residues.